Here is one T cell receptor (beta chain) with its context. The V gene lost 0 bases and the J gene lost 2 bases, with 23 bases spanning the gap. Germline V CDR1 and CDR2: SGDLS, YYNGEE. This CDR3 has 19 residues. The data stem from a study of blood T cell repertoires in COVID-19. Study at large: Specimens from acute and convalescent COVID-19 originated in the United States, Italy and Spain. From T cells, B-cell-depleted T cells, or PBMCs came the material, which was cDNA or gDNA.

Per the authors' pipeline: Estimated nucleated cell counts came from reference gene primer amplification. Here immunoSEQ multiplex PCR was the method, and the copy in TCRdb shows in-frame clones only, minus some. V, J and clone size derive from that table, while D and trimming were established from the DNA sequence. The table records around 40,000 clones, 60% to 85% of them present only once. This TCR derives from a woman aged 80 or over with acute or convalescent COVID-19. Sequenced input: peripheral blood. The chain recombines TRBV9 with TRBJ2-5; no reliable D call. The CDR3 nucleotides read TGTGCCAGCAGCGTAGGGCCCCATTCGGCAGACACACCACAAGAGACCCAGTACTTC. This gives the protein CASSVGPHSADTPQETQYF.